A selection of T cell receptor beta chains follows, all from one sample in a study of monozygotic twins with inflammatory bowel disease. TCRdb re-called the 5' RACE reads; one entry per CDR3 protein, DNA not given. This sample's clone table lists over 350,000 distinct CDR3 sequences. The sequencing sample was made of blood. The receptors come from a human donor with ulcerative colitis or Crohn's disease, or a healthy co-twin of an affected twin (not recorded which). Both conserved end residues are part of each CDR3.

CDR3 protein,J gene,V gene
CASSSGPRNQPQHF,TRBJ1-5,TRBV18
CASSSVAGGPPDTQYF,TRBJ2-3,TRBV5-1
CSVETGFDTQYF,TRBJ2-3,TRBV29-1
CASSQDRGRGTGELFF,TRBJ2-2,TRBV5-1
CASSSGHLETQYF,TRBJ2-5,TRBV7-2
CATSEGPGTGVGREAFF,TRBJ1-1,TRBV24-1
CATSDKRQSPGETQYF,TRBJ2-5,TRBV24-1
CASSLESGLAVSYEQYF,TRBJ2-7,TRBV7-8
CASSPSPRGLDEKLFF,TRBJ1-4,TRBV7-8
CASSLSRHTDTQYF,TRBJ2-3,TRBV12-3/TRBV12-4
CASSGRGTRASSTDTQYF,TRBJ2-3,TRBV5-1
CASCQQKPQETQYF,TRBJ2-5,TRBV12-3/TRBV12-4
CASSYASSGWETQYF,TRBJ2-5,TRBV6-5
CASSPGLQSPDTGELFF,TRBJ2-2,TRBV5-4
CASSSGRGTGELFF,TRBJ2-2,TRBV6-2/TRBV6-3
CASSHDLRIPHSYEQYF,TRBJ2-7,TRBV4-1
CASSEFLDKGYTF,TRBJ1-2,TRBV9
CASSSMTRGYEQYF,TRBJ2-7,TRBV5-5
CASSLSASGRTDTQYF,TRBJ2-3,TRBV7-3
CASTSWGKETQYF,TRBJ2-5,TRBV12-3/TRBV12-4
CASSEWGDRGYNEQFF,TRBJ2-1,TRBV6-1
CASSHTGIRSYNSPLHF,TRBJ1-6,TRBV7-9
CASSLPVATVDTQYF,TRBJ2-3,TRBV5-1
CASSHKQGVVVYEQYF,TRBJ2-7,TRBV5-1
CASSSGTGLVEQYF,TRBJ2-7,TRBV5-6
CASSSSVGQTYEQYF,TRBJ2-7,TRBV5-1
CSASGLPLAGSTDTQYF,TRBJ2-3,TRBV20-1